The clone carrying this T cell receptor (beta chain) was detected a few times. Its target is unknown. This entry belongs to a study of T cells after yellow fever vaccination. Regarding the study as a whole: The bulk population could contribute abundant contaminating clonotypes to FACS-sorted repertoires.

CDR3 size: 13 residues. Trimming cost V 10 bases and J 1 base, with 13 bases left between them. By 5'RACE template switching, TCR cDNA was produced, with a universal primer site and UMIs added in the process. From the 5' RACE reads, TCRdb called clonotypes with MiXCR, one entry per CDR3 protein. The sample holds just over 300,000 distinct CDR3 sequences, around 4% seen once. V gene TRBV12-3 or TRBV12-4 combines with J gene TRBJ1-2, with D perhaps matching TRBD1 (5 bases). This material consisted of PBMCs, taken on the day of the yellow fever booster vaccination. The TCR was taken from a man aged 18-30 years who received the YFV17D yellow fever vaccine. In DNA form, the CDR3 reads TGTGCCATCTCCGGGACCCTTAACTATGGCTACACCTTC. Translated, it gives CAISGTLNYGYTF.